A selection of T cell receptor beta chains follows, all from one sample in a study of shared clonotypes between healthy human individuals. Only in-frame clones appear in the TCRdb table, and some are missing; sequencing was by immunoSEQ multiplex PCR. The data hold some 470,000 clones, with around 80% observed a single time. The sequenced sample consisted of PBMCs. The receptors come from a middle-aged woman in good health. Some clones in this sample may be carry-over from other donors' samples. Each CDR3 is given with its conserved first and last residue. A D gene is named only where the DNA matches it firmly. Where a row states a size, it is once, few, many or the class of an expanded clone; other rows omit it.

size	J	D	length	V	DNA	CDR3
-	TRBJ2-7	TRBD2	14	TRBV7-2	TGTGCCAGCAGCTGGCTAGCGGAGACCTACGAGCAGTACTTC	CASSWLAETYEQYF
-	TRBJ1-4	-	16	TRBV2	TGTGCCAGCAGTGGGACCCACAGGGTGGAGAATGAAAAACTGTTTTTT	CASSGTHRVENEKLFF
-	TRBJ1-4	TRBD1	15	TRBV6-1	TGTGCCAGCAGATCCGGACAGGGCTACAATGAAAAACTGTTTTTT	CASRSGQGYNEKLFF
once	TRBJ1-5	-	13	TRBV27	TGTGCCAGCAGGAGGGCAGGGAACCAGCCCCAGCATTTT	CASRRAGNQPQHF
-	TRBJ2-3	-	16	TRBV7-9	TGTGCCAGCAGCACCGGGAGAGGGGGCTTAGCAGATGCGCAGTATTTT	CASSTGRGGLADAQYF
-	TRBJ1-5	-	17	TRBV4-2	TGTGCCAGCAGCCAAGATTTAGGACAGTTTAGCAATCAGCCCCAGCATTTT	CASSQDLGQFSNQPQHF
-	TRBJ2-3	-	15	TRBV10-2	TGCGCCAGCAGTTCCCTAGCGACTAGCACAGATACGCAGTATTTT	CASSSLATSTDTQYF
-	TRBJ2-1	-	13	TRBV28	TGTGCCAGCACCACAGGGTCTTACAATGAGCAGTTCTTC	CASTTGSYNEQFF
-	TRBJ2-7	-	14	TRBV7-8	TGTGCCAGCAGCTCCCTCGAGGGACTGTACGAGCAGTACTTC	CASSSLEGLYEQYF
once	TRBJ2-4	-	16	TRBV28	TGTGCCAGCAGTTTAGGCGGGCGACCAGCCAAAAACATTCAGTACTTC	CASSLGGRPAKNIQYF
-	TRBJ2-1	TRBD2	14	TRBV5-1	TGCGCCAGCAGCCCTGGGACTAGGATCGGTGAGCAGTTCTTC	CASSPGTRIGEQFF
-	TRBJ1-5	-	17	TRBV27	TGTGCCAGCGGGGCAGCGAATAGATTCGGGGTATCTAGGCCCCAGCATTTT	CASGAANRFGVSRPQHF
-	TRBJ2-4	-	16	TRBV9	TGTGCCAGCAGCGTATTACCTCAGGGAGCCAAAAACATTCAGTACTTC	CASSVLPQGAKNIQYF
few	TRBJ2-3	-	15	TRBV5-1	TGCGCCAGCAGCTTGTCTAGCGTGGCCACAGATACGCAGTATTTT	CASSLSSVATDTQYF
-	TRBJ2-1	-	15	TRBV5-1	TGCGCCAGCAGCTTGGTTTCGTTCGTGGCGGATGAGCAGTTCTTC	CASSLVSFVADEQFF
-	TRBJ2-1	TRBD2	16	TRBV11-2	TGTGCCAGCAGCTCCGACGTTGTAGCGGGAGGTCATGAGCAGTTCTTC	CASSSDVVAGGHEQFF
-	TRBJ2-7	-	13	TRBV28	TGTGCCAGCAGTTCCGCGGGGAGTTACGAGCAGTACTTC	CASSSAGSYEQYF
-	TRBJ1-2	-	16	TRBV9	TGTGCCAGCAGCGTAAATCAGGGATCCTCTACTTATGGCTACACCTTC	CASSVNQGSSTYGYTF
-	TRBJ1-2	-	13	TRBV7-9	TGTGCCAGCAGCCAGGAGGTTCCTAATGGCTACACCTTC	CASSQEVPNGYTF
-	TRBJ1-1	-	14	TRBV6-6	TGTGCCAGCAGCCCCAACCAGGAGAACACTGAAGCTTTCTTT	CASSPNQENTEAFF
-	TRBJ2-7	-	13	TRBV18	TGTGCCAGCTCACCACCAGGGGTGGACGAGCAGTACTTC	CASSPPGVDEQYF
few	TRBJ2-7	-	13	TRBV7-2	TGTGCCAGCAGCTTGACAAATCTTTACGAGCAGTACTTC	CASSLTNLYEQYF
-	TRBJ2-5	-	16	TRBV5-4	TGTGCCAGCAGCTTGGTTGGGGGCCCGGAGGAAGAGACCCAGTACTTC	CASSLVGGPEEETQYF
-	TRBJ2-5	-	15	TRBV6-5	TGTGCCACCTCGACGCGGGGCAGGGGCCAAGAGACCCAGTACTTC	CATSTRGRGQETQYF
-	TRBJ2-7	-	14	TRBV30	TGTGCCTGGAGTGTACAAGGAGGGGGCTACGAGCAGTACTTC	CAWSVQGGGYEQYF
few	TRBJ2-7	-	15	TRBV28	TGTGCCAGCAGTCGGCGAGGGGGGAGCTCCTACGAGCAGTACTTC	CASSRRGGSSYEQYF
few	TRBJ2-7	-	14	TRBV5-1	TGCGCCAGCAGCTTATCATCCGAAACCTACGAGCAGTACTTC	CASSLSSETYEQYF
-	TRBJ1-5	-	14	TRBV27	TGTGCCAGCAGTTTGGGACGGGGCAATCAGCCCCAGCATTTT	CASSLGRGNQPQHF
-	TRBJ1-1	-	17	TRBV28	TGTGCCAGCAGTTTATATCGTTCGGGGAGCGCATCGTTCGCGGCTTTCTTT	CASSLYRSGSASFAAFF
once	TRBJ2-7	TRBD1	14	TRBV9	TGTGCCAGCAGCGTACAGGGGGCAGGGTCCGAGCAGTACTTC	CASSVQGAGSEQYF
-	TRBJ2-2	-	12	TRBV7-3	TGTGCCAGCAGCTTAGACACCGGGGAGCTGTTTTTT	CASSLDTGELFF
many	TRBJ2-2	TRBD2	14	TRBV7-3	TGTGCCAGCAGTCCACTAGCGAGCGGCGGGGAGCTGTTTTTT	CASSPLASGGELFF
-	TRBJ1-5	-	14	TRBV6-6	TGTGCCAGCAGTCGGGGTGGTAGCAATCAGCCCCAGCATTTT	CASSRGGSNQPQHF
-	TRBJ2-4	TRBD1	18	TRBV5-1	TGCGCCAGCAGCTTCTTTTTGTATAGGGGGCTGACCAAAAACATTCAGTACTTC	CASSFFLYRGLTKNIQYF
-	TRBJ2-7	-	14	TRBV9	TGTGCCAGCAGCGTAGGGGTTATCCCCTACGAGCAGTACTTC	CASSVGVIPYEQYF
-	TRBJ2-7	TRBD2	15	TRBV7-2	TGTGCCAGCAGCCGGGGGGGGATACGCTCCTACGAGCAGTACTTC	CASSRGGIRSYEQYF
-	TRBJ2-1	TRBD2	15	TRBV5-1	TGCGCCAGCAGCTTCAGACTAGCGGGAGAGCATGAGCAGTTCTTC	CASSFRLAGEHEQFF
-	TRBJ2-7	-	12	TRBV10-2	TGCGCCAGCAGTGTGGGAGGCTACGAGCAGTACTTC	CASSVGGYEQYF
-	TRBJ2-7	TRBD2	15	TRBV6-5	TGTGCCAGCAGTTACCGCCGGGAGGGCCCCTACGAGCAGTACTTC	CASSYRREGPYEQYF
-	TRBJ2-5	-	15	TRBV18	TGTGCCAGCTCACCAATTGTAGGTGGCGAAGAGACCCAGTACTTC	CASSPIVGGEETQYF
-	TRBJ2-3	-	13	TRBV5-6	TGTGCCAGCAGCCACCTTCCGGCCGATACGCAGTATTTT	CASSHLPADTQYF
-	TRBJ1-2	-	15	TRBV18	TGTGCCAGCTCACCACAGACACACGGTGGGTATGGCTACACCTTC	CASSPQTHGGYGYTF
-	TRBJ2-5	-	13	TRBV2	TGTGCCAGCAGCGTAAACCTGGGGGAGACCCAGTACTTC	CASSVNLGETQYF
many	TRBJ1-5	TRBD1	14	TRBV28	TGTGCCAGCACCCTCGACAGGGGACGTCAGCCCCAGCATTTT	CASTLDRGRQPQHF
once	TRBJ2-2	TRBD2	15	TRBV6-1	TGTGCCAGCAGCAGAGCGGGGGCAGGCACCGGGGAGCTGTTTTTT	CASSRAGAGTGELFF
-	TRBJ2-7	TRBD2	16	TRBV5-4	TGTGCCAGCAGCTCTCGGACTAGCGGGGCAACCTACGAGCAGTACTTC	CASSSRTSGATYEQYF
-	TRBJ2-1	TRBD2	15	TRBV18	TGTGCCAGCTCACCTAGCGGGAGCTCCTACAATGAGCAGTTCTTC	CASSPSGSSYNEQFF
many	TRBJ2-7	-	11	TRBV28	TGTGCCATCATTAGGGGGGACGAGCAGTACTTC	CAIIRGDEQYF
-	TRBJ2-7	-	13	TRBV2	TGTGCCAGCAGTGAACAGAACTTCTACGAGCAGTACTTC	CASSEQNFYEQYF
-	TRBJ1-1	-	13	TRBV25-1	TGTGCCAGCAGTGAACATCGATACACTGAAGCTTTCTTT	CASSEHRYTEAFF
-	TRBJ2-2	-	18	TRBV25-1	TGTGCCAGCAGTGACTTCCTAGGGCAGGGGAGGAACACCGGGGAGCTGTTTTTT	CASSDFLGQGRNTGELFF
-	TRBJ2-7	-	14	TRBV6-1	TGTGCCAGCAGTGAAGCCCCGGGACCCGGGGAGCAGTACTTC	CASSEAPGPGEQYF
once	TRBJ1-5	TRBD1	13	TRBV10-3	TGTGCCATCAGTGGGGGACAGGGGGTGCCCCAGCATTTT	CAISGGQGVPQHF
-	TRBJ2-1	-	12	TRBV7-3	TGTGCCAGCAGCTTAGGGGAGGCTGAGCAGTTCTTC	CASSLGEAEQFF
-	TRBJ1-5	-	12	TRBV10-2	TGCGCCAGCAGTGACAGAAATCAGCCCCAGCATTTT	CASSDRNQPQHF
once	TRBJ1-6	TRBD1	16	TRBV16	TGTGCCAGCAGCCTCTCTGGGGGACAGGGGTATTCACCCCTCCACTTT	CASSLSGGQGYSPLHF
-	TRBJ2-3	-	15	TRBV4-1	TGCGCCAGCAGCCAAGTAGGGGCGGGAACAGATACGCAGTATTTT	CASSQVGAGTDTQYF
few	TRBJ2-1	TRBD2	14	TRBV7-9	TGTGCCAGCAGCTTAGTACTAGCGGTCAATGAGCAGTTCTTC	CASSLVLAVNEQFF
-	TRBJ2-7	-	14	TRBV11-2	TGTGCCAGCAGCTCAGCCTGGGGGTCCTACGAGCAGTACTTC	CASSSAWGSYEQYF